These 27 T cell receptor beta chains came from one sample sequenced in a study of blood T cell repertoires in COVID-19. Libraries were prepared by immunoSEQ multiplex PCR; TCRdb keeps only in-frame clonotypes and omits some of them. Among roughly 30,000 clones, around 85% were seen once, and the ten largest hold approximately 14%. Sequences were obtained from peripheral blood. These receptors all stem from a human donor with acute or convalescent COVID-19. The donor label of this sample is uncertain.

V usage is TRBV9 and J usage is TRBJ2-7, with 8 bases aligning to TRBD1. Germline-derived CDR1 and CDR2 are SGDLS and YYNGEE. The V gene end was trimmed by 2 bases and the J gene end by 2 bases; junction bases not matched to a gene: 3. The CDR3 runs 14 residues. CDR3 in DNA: TGTGCCAGCAGCGTGGGACAGGCGACCTACGAGCAGTACTTC. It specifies CASSVGQATYEQYF.

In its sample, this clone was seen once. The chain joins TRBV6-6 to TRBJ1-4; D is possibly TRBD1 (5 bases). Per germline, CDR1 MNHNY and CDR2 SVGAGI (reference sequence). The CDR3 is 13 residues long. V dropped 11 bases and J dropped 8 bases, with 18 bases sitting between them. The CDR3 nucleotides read TGTGCCGTATCCGACAGTCCTAGAGAAAAACTGTTTTTT. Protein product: CAVSDSPREKLFF.

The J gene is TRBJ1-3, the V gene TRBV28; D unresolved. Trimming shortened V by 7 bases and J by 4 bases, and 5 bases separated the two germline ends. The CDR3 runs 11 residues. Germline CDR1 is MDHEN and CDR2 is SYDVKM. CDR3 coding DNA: TGTGCCAGCACGGGAGGAAACACCATATATTTT. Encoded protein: CASTGGNTIYF.

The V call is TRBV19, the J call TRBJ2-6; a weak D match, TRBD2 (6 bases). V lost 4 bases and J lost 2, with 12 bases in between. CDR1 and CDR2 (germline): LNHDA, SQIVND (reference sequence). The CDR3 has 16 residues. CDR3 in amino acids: CASSKEGTTGANVLTF. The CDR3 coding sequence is TGTGCCAGTAGTAAGGAGGGTACCACTGGGGCCAACGTCCTGACTTTC.

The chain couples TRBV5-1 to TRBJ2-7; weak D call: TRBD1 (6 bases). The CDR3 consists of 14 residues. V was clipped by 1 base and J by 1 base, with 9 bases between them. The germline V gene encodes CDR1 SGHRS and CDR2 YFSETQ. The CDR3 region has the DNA TGCGCCAGCAGCTTGCTGACAGGTTCCTACGAGCAGTACTTC. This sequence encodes CASSLLTGSYEQYF.

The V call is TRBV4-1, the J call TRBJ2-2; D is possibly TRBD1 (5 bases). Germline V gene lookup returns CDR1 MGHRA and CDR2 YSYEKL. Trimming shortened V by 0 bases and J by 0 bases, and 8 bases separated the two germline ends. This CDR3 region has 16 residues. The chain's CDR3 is CASSQEQVSNTGELFF. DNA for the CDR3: TGCGCCAGCAGCCAAGAACAGGTTTCGAACACCGGGGAGCTGTTTTTT.

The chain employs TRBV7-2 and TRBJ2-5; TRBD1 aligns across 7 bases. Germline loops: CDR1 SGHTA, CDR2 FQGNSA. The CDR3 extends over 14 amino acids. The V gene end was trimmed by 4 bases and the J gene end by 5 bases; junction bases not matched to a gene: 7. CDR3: CASSSMTGSETQYF. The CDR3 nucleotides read TGTGCCAGCAGCTCAATGACAGGGTCCGAGACCCAGTACTTC.

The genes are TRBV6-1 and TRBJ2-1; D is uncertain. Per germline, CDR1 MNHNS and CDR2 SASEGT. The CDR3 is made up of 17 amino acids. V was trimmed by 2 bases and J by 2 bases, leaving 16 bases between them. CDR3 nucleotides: TGTGCCAGCAGTGAAAGCGCCGGGTGGAAGGCCTACAATGAGCAGTTCTTC. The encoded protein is CASSESAGWKAYNEQFF.

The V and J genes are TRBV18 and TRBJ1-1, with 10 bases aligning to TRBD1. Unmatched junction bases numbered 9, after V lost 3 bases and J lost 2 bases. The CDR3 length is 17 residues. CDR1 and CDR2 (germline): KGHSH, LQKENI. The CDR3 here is CASSPRQGALVNTEAFF. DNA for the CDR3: TGTGCCAGCTCACCCCGACAGGGGGCATTGGTCAACACTGAAGCTTTCTTT.

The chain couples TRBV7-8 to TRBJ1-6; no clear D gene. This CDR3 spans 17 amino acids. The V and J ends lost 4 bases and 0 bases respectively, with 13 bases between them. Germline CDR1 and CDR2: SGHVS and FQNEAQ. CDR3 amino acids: CASSWNSASSYNSPLHF. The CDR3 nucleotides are TGTGCCAGCAGCTGGAATTCGGCTAGCTCCTATAATTCACCCCTCCACTTT. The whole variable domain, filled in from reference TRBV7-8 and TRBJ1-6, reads GAGVSQSPRYKVAKRGQDVALRCDPISGHVSLFWYQQALGQGPEFLTYFQNEAQLDKSGLPSDRFFAERPEGSVSTLKIQRTQQEDSAVYLCASSWNSASSYNSPLHFGNGTRLTVT.

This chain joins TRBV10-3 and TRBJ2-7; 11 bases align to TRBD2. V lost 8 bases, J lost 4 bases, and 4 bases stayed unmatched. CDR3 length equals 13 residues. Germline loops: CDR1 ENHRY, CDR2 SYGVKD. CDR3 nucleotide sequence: TGTGCCATCGGGGCTAGCGGGAGGTACGAGCAGTACTTC. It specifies CAIGASGRYEQYF.

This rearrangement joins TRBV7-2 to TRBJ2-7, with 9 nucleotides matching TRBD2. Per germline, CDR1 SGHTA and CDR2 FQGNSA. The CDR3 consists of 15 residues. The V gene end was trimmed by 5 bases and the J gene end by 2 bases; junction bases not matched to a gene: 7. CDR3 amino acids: CASSQLAGLAYEQYF. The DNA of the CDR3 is TGTGCCAGCAGCCAGCTAGCGGGGTTAGCCTACGAGCAGTACTTC.

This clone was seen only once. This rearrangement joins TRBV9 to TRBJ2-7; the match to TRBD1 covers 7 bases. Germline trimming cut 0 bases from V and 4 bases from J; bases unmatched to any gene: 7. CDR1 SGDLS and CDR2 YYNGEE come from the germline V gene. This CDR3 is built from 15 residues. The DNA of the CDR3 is TGTGCCAGCAGCGTAGGGGACAGCCTGACATACGAGCAGTACTTC. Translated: CASSVGDSLTYEQYF.

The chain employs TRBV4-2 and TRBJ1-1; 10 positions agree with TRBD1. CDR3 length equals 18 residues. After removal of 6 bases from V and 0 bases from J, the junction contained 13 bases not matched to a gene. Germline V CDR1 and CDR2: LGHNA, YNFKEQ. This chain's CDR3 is CASRLSTGGVGMNTEAFF. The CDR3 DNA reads TGTGCCAGCAGACTCTCGACAGGGGGCGTGGGAATGAACACTGAAGCTTTCTTT.

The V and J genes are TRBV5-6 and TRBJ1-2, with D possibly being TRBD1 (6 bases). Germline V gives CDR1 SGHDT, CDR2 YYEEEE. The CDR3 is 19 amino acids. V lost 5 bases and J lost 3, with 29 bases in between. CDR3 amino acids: CASRSGQPQDNRGYYGYTF. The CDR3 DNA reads TGTGCCAGCAGATCCGGACAGCCCCAGGATAACCGTGGATACTATGGCTACACCTTC.

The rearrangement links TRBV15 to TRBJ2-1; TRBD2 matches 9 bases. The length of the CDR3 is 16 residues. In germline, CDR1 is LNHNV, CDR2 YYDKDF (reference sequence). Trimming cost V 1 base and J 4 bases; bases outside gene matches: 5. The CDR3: CATSRGSAGGYNEQFF. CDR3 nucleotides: TGTGCCACCAGCAGAGGATCAGCGGGAGGATACAATGAGCAGTTCTTC.

Here the CDR3 DNA reads TGTGCCAGTAGTATCGTTGAGAATGAAAAACTGTTTTTT. Translation: CASSIVENEKLFF. V usage is TRBV19 and J usage is TRBJ1-4, with D unresolved. The germline V gene has CDR1 LNHDA and CDR2 SQIVND (reference sequence). This CDR3 has 13 amino acids. Between the trimmed V and J ends, which lost 3 bases and 5 bases, there was a span of 7 bases. Using reference TRBV19 and TRBJ1-4 for the parts outside the CDR3, the full variable domain is DGGITQSPKYLFRKEGQNVTLSCEQNLNHDAMYWYRQDPGQGLRLIYYSQIVNDFQKGDIAEGYSVSREKKESFPLTVTSAQKNPTAFYLCASSIVENEKLFFGSGTQLSVL.

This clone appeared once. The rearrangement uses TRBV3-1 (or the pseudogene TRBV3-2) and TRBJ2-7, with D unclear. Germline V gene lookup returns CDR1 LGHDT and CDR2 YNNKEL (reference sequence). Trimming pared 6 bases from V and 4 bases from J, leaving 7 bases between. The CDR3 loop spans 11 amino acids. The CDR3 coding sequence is TGTGCCAGCAGTCTACAGTACGAGCAGTACTTC. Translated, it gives CASSLQYEQYF.

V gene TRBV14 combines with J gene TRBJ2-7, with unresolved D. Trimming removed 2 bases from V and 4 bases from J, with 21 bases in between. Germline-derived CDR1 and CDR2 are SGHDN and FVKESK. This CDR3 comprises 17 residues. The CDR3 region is CASSQLTTGFFRYEQYF. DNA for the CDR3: TGTGCCAGCAGCCAATTAACAACCGGGTTCTTTAGGTACGAGCAGTACTTC.

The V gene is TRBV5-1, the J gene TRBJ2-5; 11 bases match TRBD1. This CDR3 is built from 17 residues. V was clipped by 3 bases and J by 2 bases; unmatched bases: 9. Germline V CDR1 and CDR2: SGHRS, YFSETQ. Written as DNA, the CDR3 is TGCGCCAGCAGCTCGGGACAGGGGGTGTCGGCACAAGAGACCCAGTACTTC. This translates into CASSSGQGVSAQETQYF.

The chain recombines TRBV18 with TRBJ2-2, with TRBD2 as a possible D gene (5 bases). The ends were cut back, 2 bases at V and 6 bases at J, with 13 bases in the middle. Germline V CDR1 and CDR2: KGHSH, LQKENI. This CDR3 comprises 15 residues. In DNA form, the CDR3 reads TGTGCCAGCTCACCAGGGGAGAATGGCCCCGGGGAGCTGTTTTTT. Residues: CASSPGENGPGELFF.

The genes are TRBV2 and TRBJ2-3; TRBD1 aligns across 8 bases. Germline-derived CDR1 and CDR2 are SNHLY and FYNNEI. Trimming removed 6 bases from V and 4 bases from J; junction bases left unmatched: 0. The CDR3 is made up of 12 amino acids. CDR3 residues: CASRDRADTQYF. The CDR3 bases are TGTGCCAGCAGGGACAGGGCAGATACGCAGTATTTT.

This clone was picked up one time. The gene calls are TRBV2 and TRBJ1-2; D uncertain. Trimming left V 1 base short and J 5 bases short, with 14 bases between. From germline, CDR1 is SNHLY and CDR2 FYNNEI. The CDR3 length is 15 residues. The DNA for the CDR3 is TGTGCCAGCAGTGAAGGATTGAGGATTCCATATGGCTACACCTTC. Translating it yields CASSEGLRIPYGYTF.

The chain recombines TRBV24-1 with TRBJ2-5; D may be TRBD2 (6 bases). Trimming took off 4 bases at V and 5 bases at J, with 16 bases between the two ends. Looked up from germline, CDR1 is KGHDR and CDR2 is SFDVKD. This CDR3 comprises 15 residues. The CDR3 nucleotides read TGTGCCACCAGTGACCCGGCCTCGAGCGGGGAGACCCAGTACTTC. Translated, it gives CATSDPASSGETQYF.

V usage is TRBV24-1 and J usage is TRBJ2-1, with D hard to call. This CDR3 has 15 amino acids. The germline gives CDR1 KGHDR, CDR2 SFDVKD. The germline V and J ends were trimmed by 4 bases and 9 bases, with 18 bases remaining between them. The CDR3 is CATSDPKEFSGEQFF. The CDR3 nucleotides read TGTGCCACCAGTGACCCCAAAGAATTCAGTGGTGAGCAGTTCTTC.

The CDR3 loop reads CASSLTGTTNEKLFF. The DNA for the CDR3 is TGTGCCAGCTCACTAACAGGGACCACTAATGAAAAACTGTTTTTT. This chain links TRBV18 with TRBJ1-4; tentatively, D is TRBD1 (6 bases). This CDR3 has 15 amino acids. Germline CDR1 and CDR2: KGHSH and LQKENI. The germline V and J ends were trimmed by 4 bases and 2 bases, with 11 bases remaining between them.

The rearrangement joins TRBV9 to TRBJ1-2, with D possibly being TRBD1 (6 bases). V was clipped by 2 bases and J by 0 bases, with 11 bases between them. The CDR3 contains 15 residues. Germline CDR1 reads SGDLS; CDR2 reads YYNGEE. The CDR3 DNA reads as TGTGCCAGCAGCGTGGAAGGGGGAGCTAACTATGGCTACACCTTC. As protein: CASSVEGGANYGYTF.